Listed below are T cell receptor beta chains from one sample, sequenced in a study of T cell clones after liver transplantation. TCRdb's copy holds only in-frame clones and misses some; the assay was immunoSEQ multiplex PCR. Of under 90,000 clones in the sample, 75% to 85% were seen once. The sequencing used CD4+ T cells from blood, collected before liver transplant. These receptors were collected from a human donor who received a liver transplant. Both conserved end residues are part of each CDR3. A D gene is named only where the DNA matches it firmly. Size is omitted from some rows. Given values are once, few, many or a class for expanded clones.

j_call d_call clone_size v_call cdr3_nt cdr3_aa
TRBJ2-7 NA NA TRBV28 TGTGCCAGCAGTCGTTTAGGCTCCTACGAGCAGTACTTC CASSRLGSYEQYF
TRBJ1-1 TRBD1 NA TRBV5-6 TGTGCCAGCAGCTGGGACAGGGGGCTGAACACTGAAGCTTTCTTT CASSWDRGLNTEAFF
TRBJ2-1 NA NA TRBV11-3 TGTGCCAGCAGCCGGGTGGCTGATGAGCAGTTCTTC CASSRVADEQFF
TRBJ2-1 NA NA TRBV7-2 TGTGCCAGCAGCTTCAAAACGGGTCGGTTCCTTCGATCTAATGAGCAGTTCTTC CASSFKTGRFLRSNEQFF
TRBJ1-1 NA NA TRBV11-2 TGTGCCAGCAGCTTAGATATGGAGTCTGTAGTAGCTTTCTTT CASSLDMESVVAFF
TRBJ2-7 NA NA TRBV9 TGTGCCAGCAGCCGCCAGGGGAATTCCTACGAGCAGTACTTC CASSRQGNSYEQYF
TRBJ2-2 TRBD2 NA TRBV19 TGTGCCACCTCAAATCTAGCGGGAAACACCGGGGAGCTGTTTTTT CATSNLAGNTGELFF
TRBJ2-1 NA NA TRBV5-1 TGCGCCAGCAGCTTGGCAGGGGACTCCTACAATGAGCAGTTCTTC CASSLAGDSYNEQFF
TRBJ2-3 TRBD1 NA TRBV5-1 TGCGCCAGCAGCTTGGCAGGGGGTAGCACAGATACGCAGTATTTT CASSLAGGSTDTQYF
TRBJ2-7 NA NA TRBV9 TGTGCCAGCAGCCTAAGCGGAGGGCCTCTCTCCTACGAGCAGTACTTC CASSLSGGPLSYEQYF
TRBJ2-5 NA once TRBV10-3 TGTGCCATCAGTGAGTCGGTTTACTACCAAGAGACCCAGTACTTC CAISESVYYQETQYF
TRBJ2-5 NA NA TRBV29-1 TGCAGCGTTGGTAGGGAAGAGACCCAGTACTTC CSVGREETQYF
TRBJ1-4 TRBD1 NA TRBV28 TGTGCCAGCACGACAGGGGGCCCTAATGAAAAACTGTTTTTT CASTTGGPNEKLFF
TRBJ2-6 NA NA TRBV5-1 TGCGCCAGCAGCTTAGGGGGTTCTGGGGCCAACGTCCTGACTTTC CASSLGGSGANVLTF
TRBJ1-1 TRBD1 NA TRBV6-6 TGTGCCAGCAGTACTACAGGGGTCGGGAACACTGAAGCTTTCTTT CASSTTGVGNTEAFF
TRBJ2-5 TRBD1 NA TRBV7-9 TGTGCCAGCACCCTGGACAGGGCAGAGACCCAGTACTTC CASTLDRAETQYF
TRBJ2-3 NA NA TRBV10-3 TGTGCCATCAAGGGGCTGGGTAGCACAGATACGCAGTATTTT CAIKGLGSTDTQYF
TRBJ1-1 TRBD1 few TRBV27 TGTGCCAGCAGTTTCACCGGACAGGGGAGGAGGGCGAACACTGAAGCTTTCTTT CASSFTGQGRRANTEAFF
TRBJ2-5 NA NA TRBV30 TGTGCCTGGAGAACGGCTAGGGAAGAGACCCAGTACTTC CAWRTAREETQYF
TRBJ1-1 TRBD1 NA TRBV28 TGTGCCAGCAGTCCGCGACAGGGAATCTTGGGAGCTTTCTTT CASSPRQGILGAFF
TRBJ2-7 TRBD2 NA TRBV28 TGTGCCAGCAGTGAGATGGTGGCTAGCGGCTACGAGCAGTACTTC CASSEMVASGYEQYF
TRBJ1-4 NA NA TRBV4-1 TGCGCCAGCAGCCAAGCGGGGGGTCCGGGACACCTAAATGAAAAACTGTTTTTT CASSQAGGPGHLNEKLFF
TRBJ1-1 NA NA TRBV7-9 TGTGCCAGCAGCGGCAGGTGGAACACTGAAGCTTTCTTT CASSGRWNTEAFF
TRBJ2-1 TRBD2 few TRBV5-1 TGCGCCAGCAGCTCGACTAGCGGGAGCGACCACAATGAGCAGTTCTTC CASSSTSGSDHNEQFF
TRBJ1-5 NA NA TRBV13 TGTGCCAGCAGCTTCCGGGACCCGGGGCAGCCCCAGCATTTT CASSFRDPGQPQHF
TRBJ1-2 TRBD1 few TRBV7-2 TGTGCCGCTAAAGGGGCGGGGACAGGGCCCAACTATGGCTACACCTTC CAAKGAGTGPNYGYTF
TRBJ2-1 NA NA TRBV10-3 TGTGCCACCTCGGGGGCCGGGAATGAGCAGTTCTTC CATSGAGNEQFF
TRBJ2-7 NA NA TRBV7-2 TGTGCCAGCAGCCTCGTCGGGGGCTACGAGCAGTACTTC CASSLVGGYEQYF
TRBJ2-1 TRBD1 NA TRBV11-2 TGTGCCAGCAGCCCGGGACAGGGCCGTAATGAGCAGTTCTTC CASSPGQGRNEQFF
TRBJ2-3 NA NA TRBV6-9 TGTGCCAGCAGTTATGTGGGGGCTGGAGGCACAGATACGCAGTATTTT CASSYVGAGGTDTQYF
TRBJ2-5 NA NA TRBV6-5 TGTGCCAGCAGTTACCTTGGCCCCCAAGAGACCCAGTACTTC CASSYLGPQETQYF
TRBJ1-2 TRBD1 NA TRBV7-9 TGTGCCAGCAGCTCCGGAGACAGGGAAACGCAAGGCTACACCTTC CASSSGDRETQGYTF
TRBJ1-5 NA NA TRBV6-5 TGTGCCAGCAGTTCTAGGGGGGGCAATCAGCCCCAGCATTTT CASSSRGGNQPQHF
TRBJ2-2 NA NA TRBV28 TGTGCCAGCAGTTTAAGGACTTACACCGGGGAGCTGTTTTTT CASSLRTYTGELFF
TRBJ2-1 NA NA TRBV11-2 TGTGCCAGCAGGACGATAAGGGCCCCACGAGGCTATGAGCAGTTCTTC CASRTIRAPRGYEQFF
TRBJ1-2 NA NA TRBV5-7 TGTGCCAGCAGCTTGGGACGGATCTATGGCTACACCTTC CASSLGRIYGYTF
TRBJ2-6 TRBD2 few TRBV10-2 TGCGCCAGTGGGGGTGTCTCTAGCGGGCGGGGCTCTGGGGCCAACGTCCTGACTTTC CASGGVSSGRGSGANVLTF
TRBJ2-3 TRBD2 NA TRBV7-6 TGTGCCAGCAGCTTAGCGAGGGATACTAGCGGGAGCGTGGCAGATACGCAGTATTTT CASSLARDTSGSVADTQYF
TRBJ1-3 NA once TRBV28 TGTGCCAGCAGTTATCCGGGACAAAACTCTGGAAACACCATATATTTT CASSYPGQNSGNTIYF
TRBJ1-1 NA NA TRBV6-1 TGTGCCAGCGGAACTAGGGGCACTGAAGCTTTCTTT CASGTRGTEAFF
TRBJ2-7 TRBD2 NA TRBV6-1 TGTGCCAGCAGCGCCGGGGGACTAGCGGGGTCCGAGCAGTACTTC CASSAGGLAGSEQYF
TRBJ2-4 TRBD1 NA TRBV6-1 TGTGCCAGCAGCGTTAACAGGGGGCGCAACATTCAGTACTTC CASSVNRGRNIQYF
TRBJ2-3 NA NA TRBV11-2 TGTGCCAGCAGCTTAGAAGGACACCTCACAGATACGCAGTATTTT CASSLEGHLTDTQYF
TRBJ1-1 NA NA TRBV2 TGTGCCAGCAGTGCACAGGGATCTAGCACTGAAGCTTTCTTT CASSAQGSSTEAFF
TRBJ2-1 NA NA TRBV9 TGTGCCAGCAGCGTAGCGGGAGAAAACAATGAGCAGTTCTTC CASSVAGENNEQFF
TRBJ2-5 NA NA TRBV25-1 TGTGCCAGCAGTCGAGAGACCCAGTACTTC CASSRETQYF
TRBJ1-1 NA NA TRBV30 TGTGCCTGGAAGCCCCTGGGAGACACTGAAGCTTTCTTT CAWKPLGDTEAFF
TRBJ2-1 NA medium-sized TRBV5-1 TGCGCCAGCAGCTGGGAAGGACGTAGTATACCCAACAATGAGCAGTTCTTC CASSWEGRSIPNNEQFF
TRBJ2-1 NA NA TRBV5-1 TGCGCCAGCAGCTTGGAGATATTTCCCAATGAGCAGTTCTTC CASSLEIFPNEQFF
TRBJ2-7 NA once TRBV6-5 TGTGCCAGCAGCTCCGAGGGGCAGGGGGGGTACGAGCAGTACTTC CASSSEGQGGYEQYF
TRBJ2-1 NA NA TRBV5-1 TGCGCCAGCGGGGTGGAAGGGGTAGCCTACAATGAGCAGTTCTTC CASGVEGVAYNEQFF
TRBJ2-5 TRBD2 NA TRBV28 TGTGCCAGCAGCCGGTCGACTAGCGGGGTGGAGGTAAAGACCCAGTACTTC CASSRSTSGVEVKTQYF
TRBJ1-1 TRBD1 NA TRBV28 TGTGCCAGCAGTCCACGGACAGGGGTGAACACTGAAGCTTTCTTT CASSPRTGVNTEAFF
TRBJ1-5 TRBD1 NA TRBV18 TGTGCCAGCTCACCCACCGGGGACAGGGCGGTACAAAATCAGCCCCAGCATTTT CASSPTGDRAVQNQPQHF